Sequencing of this TCR beta chain was carried out in a study of technical replicates of blood from several donors. This CDR3 is 15 amino acids long. Unmatched junction bases numbered 1, after V lost 5 bases and J lost 1 base. CDR1 MNHEY and CDR2 SMNVEV come from the germline V gene (reference sequence). Using immunoSEQ multiplex PCR, the repertoire was profiled, and TCRdb retains in-frame clones only, with some absent. The table has some 67,000 clones, nearly 98% seen once. The sample taken for sequencing was T cells isolated from PBMCs. V gene TRBV27 combines with J gene TRBJ2-3; TRBD2 matches 12 bases. The receptor was isolated from a human donor in good health. The CDR3: CASSRTSGGTDTQYF. DNA for the CDR3: TGTGCCAGCAGTAGGACTAGCGGGGGCACAGATACGCAGTATTTT.